Listed below are T cell receptor beta chains from one sample, sequenced in a study of T cell responses to AZD1222 COVID-19 vaccine. The method was immunoSEQ multiplex PCR; TCRdb's version includes in-frame clones alone and lacks a portion of them. The data contain tens of thousands of clones, 90% of them singletons. The source material was peripheral blood, sampled 28 days after the second AZD1222 dose. These receptor sequences come from an adult who received the AZD1222 COVID-19 vaccine. CDR3s include the opening cysteine and the closing phenylalanine or tryptophan. The order of the fields is V gene, J gene, CDR3 protein.

>TRBV27|TRBJ2-5
CASSPRRTQETQYF
>TRBV14|TRBJ2-1
CASSPRPGTGGRNEQFF
>TRBV7-3|TRBJ2-2
CASSKGRRGLGSVTGELFF
>TRBV12-3/TRBV12-4|TRBJ1-2
CASSPDNYGYTF
>TRBV5-1|TRBJ2-2
CASSLDGAPDTGELFF
>TRBV27|TRBJ2-3
CASSLPSGSGTDTQYF
>TRBV5-1|TRBJ1-3
CASSRGTGAASGNTIYF
>TRBV6-1|TRBJ1-1
CASSEGVPRDTEAFF
>TRBV5-4|TRBJ1-3
CASSLPGRSDTIYF
>TRBV30|TRBJ1-6
CAWRTGSGSPLHF
>TRBV24-1|TRBJ2-5
CATSDTRETTEETQYF
>TRBV6-5|TRBJ2-7
CASSYSAGLEYEQYF
>TRBV29-1|TRBJ2-3
CSVAPSADTQYF
>TRBV11-2|TRBJ2-5
CASSPLAGPTGTQYF
>TRBV7-9|TRBJ1-5
CASSSGGRQPQHF
>TRBV11-2|TRBJ2-7
CATRQGSYEQYF
>TRBV10-3|TRBJ1-4
CAISGGNSPPANEKLFF
>TRBV29-1|TRBJ2-6
CSVGTSAGANVLTF
>TRBV24-1|TRBJ2-1
CATSDLGEGGRQRQFF
>TRBV19|TRBJ2-1
CASSIRGGRADGDEQFF
>TRBV6-5|TRBJ2-7
CASIKAGVGYEQYF
>TRBV18|TRBJ1-1
CASSQDPRSEAFF
>TRBV7-3|TRBJ2-5
CASSLMSGSEETQYF
>TRBV24-1|TRBJ2-3
CATSKAGVGTDTQYF
>TRBV10-3|TRBJ1-2
CAISESNANSGTGKVWF
>TRBV24-1|TRBJ1-6
CATSDGGDPLHF
>TRBV28|TRBJ1-1
CASSGIQGRYTEAFF
>TRBV27|TRBJ2-3
CASSLSPGTDTQYF
>TRBV7-3|TRBJ1-1
CASSSSPGANTEAFF
>TRBV10-3|TRBJ1-2
CAISVRDALYGYTF
>TRBV5-6|TRBJ2-7
CASSGPGQGPYEQYF
>TRBV6-5|TRBJ2-1
CASNPRDRGTNEQFF
>TRBV7-8|TRBJ1-2
CASSGNRGKGNGYTF
>TRBV7-9|TRBJ2-7
CASSFYGSYEQYF
>TRBV5-4|TRBJ2-7
CASSGPGNYEQYF
>TRBV6-1|TRBJ1-1
CASSDQAPEAFF
>TRBV6-1|TRBJ2-3
CASSERGGTSGPTDTQYF
>TRBV11-3|TRBJ2-2
CASSLMGWGRNTGELFF
>TRBV3-1/TRBV3-2|TRBJ2-3
CASSQSWTGIEGTDTQYF
>TRBV7-9|TRBJ2-7
CASSQPGDKISYEQYF
>TRBV12-5|TRBJ1-5
CASGLVIWQGGALGANQPQHF
>TRBV7-9|TRBJ2-1
CASSPEAGGAGFTYNEQFF
>TRBV5-1|TRBJ1-4
CASRKAGGTEKLFF
>TRBV19|TRBJ2-7
CASSRARQESYEQYF
>TRBV11-3|TRBJ2-7
CASSPLDRANSYEQYF
>TRBV4-3|TRBJ1-5
CASSQLKNQPQHF
>TRBV28|TRBJ1-3
CASSSYRRVSGNTIYF
>TRBV12-3/TRBV12-4|TRBJ2-7
CASRRTETYEQYF
>TRBV6-5|TRBJ1-4
CASRPLWGANEKLFF
>TRBV5-1|TRBJ2-1
CASNRDFYNEQFF
>TRBV19|TRBJ2-2
CASRSRRAGELFF